This T cell receptor beta chain came from a study of identifying expanded T cells in peripheral blood. Germline CDR1 reads MGHRA; CDR2 reads YSYEKL. Losses at the gene ends were 1 base for V and 7 bases for J; bases not matched to a gene: 7. The CDR3 loop spans 14 amino acids. Clones were read by immunoSEQ multiplex PCR, and TCRdb kept only the in-frame ones, dropping some. Of some 93,000 clones detected, approximately 86% appear once; the ten largest clones hold about 6%. This clonotype was sampled from a person aged 18 to 75 in good health. The sequenced sample consisted of blood. This sequence joins TRBV4-1 and TRBJ2-7, with TRBD2 identical over 7 bases. As DNA, the CDR3 is TGCGCCAGCAGCCAAGGCTCCGGGGAGGGAGAGCAGTACTTC. It codes for CASSQGSGEGEQYF.